These T cell receptor beta chains were read from a single sample in a study of T cell responses to AZD1222 COVID-19 vaccine. Profiling relied on immunoSEQ multiplex PCR, and the TCRdb table lists in-frame clones only, not all of them. The sample lists under 70,000 clones; nearly 80% were seen once. This material consisted of peripheral blood, taken 28 days after the second AZD1222 dose. All receptors come from an adult who received the AZD1222 COVID-19 vaccine. Both conserved end residues are part of each CDR3. A D gene is named only where the DNA matches it firmly. Clone size appears in some rows only: once, few, many, or a class for an expanded clone.

clone_size	v_call	j_call	d_call	cdr3_nt	cdr3_aa
-	TRBV5-1	TRBJ2-3	TRBD2	TGCGCCAGCAGCATCGGACTAGCGGGGGGCCGGATAGATACGCAGTATTTT	CASSIGLAGGRIDTQYF
-	TRBV29-1	TRBJ2-7	-	TGCAGCGCTCAGCTTCCCTACGAGCAGTACTTC	CSAQLPYEQYF
-	TRBV28	TRBJ1-2	-	TGTGCCAGCACCTCCGCGTCAGCCAATGGCTACACCTTC	CASTSASANGYTF
-	TRBV2	TRBJ1-2	TRBD1	TGTGCTAGCAGACAGGGACTGGAGGGCTACACCTTC	CASRQGLEGYTF
-	TRBV19	TRBJ1-1	-	TGTGCCAGTAGTATTGGAGATCTAAACACTGAAGCTTTCTTT	CASSIGDLNTEAFF
-	TRBV19	TRBJ2-6	TRBD1	TGTGCCAGTAGCAAATCGACAGGGACTGGGGCCAACGTCCTGACTTTC	CASSKSTGTGANVLTF
few	TRBV10-3	TRBJ1-2	-	TGTGCCACACTTAACGACAGTAGCTATGGCTACACCTTC	CATLNDSSYGYTF
-	TRBV6-5	TRBJ1-2	-	TGTGCCAGCAGTTACTCGAGGGCAGCTAACTATGGCTACACCTTC	CASSYSRAANYGYTF
once	TRBV6-5	TRBJ2-7	TRBD1	TGTGCCAGCAGTAGGGACAGGGACTACGAGCAGTACTTC	CASSRDRDYEQYF
-	TRBV6-5	TRBJ2-6	-	TGTGCCAGCAGCCCAGGGGCCAACGTCCTGACTTTC	CASSPGANVLTF
-	TRBV4-2	TRBJ1-4	-	TGTGCCAGCAGCCAAGCCAGCAGGGATCAGGAAAAACTGTTTTTT	CASSQASRDQEKLFF
-	TRBV7-2	TRBJ1-5	-	TGTGCCAGCAGCTCCCCGGGGAGGCCCCAGCATTTT	CASSSPGRPQHF
-	TRBV6-5	TRBJ1-2	-	TGTGCCAGCATGCGTGATTATGGCTACACCTTC	CASMRDYGYTF
-	TRBV6-2/TRBV6-3	TRBJ1-6	-	TGTGCCAGCAGGTACAATCCTGGGGGTACGGATTCACCCCTCCACTTT	CASRYNPGGTDSPLHF
-	TRBV11-1	TRBJ2-1	TRBD2	TGTGCCAGCAGCTTAAGGTCCGGGACTAATTATTTCTTC	CASSLRSGTNYFF
once	TRBV19	TRBJ1-2	TRBD1	TGTGCCAGTAGTATCCGACAGGGGCAGGGGGCCTATGGCTACACCTTC	CASSIRQGQGAYGYTF
-	TRBV5-4	TRBJ2-1	TRBD2	TGTGCCAGCAGTCAGCGGGGGGGCTCCTACAATGAGCAGTTCTTC	CASSQRGGSYNEQFF
once	TRBV5-6	TRBJ1-2	TRBD1	TGTGCCAGCAGCCGGGACAGGGGATATGGCTACACCTTC	CASSRDRGYGYTF
-	TRBV5-1	TRBJ1-5	-	TGCGCCAGCAGCCCGGGGGGGAGCAATCAGCCCCAGCATTTT	CASSPGGSNQPQHF
-	TRBV15	TRBJ2-1	-	TGTGCCACCAGCAGAGATTTCCAGGGGGGGTATGATGAGCAGTTCTTC	CATSRDFQGGYDEQFF
-	TRBV4-1	TRBJ1-4	TRBD1	TGCGCCAGCACAACCGGGACAGGCGCAACTAATGAAAAACTGTTTTTT	CASTTGTGATNEKLFF
few	TRBV2	TRBJ1-5	-	TGTGCCAGCACCCCAGGAGTGTTTAGCAATCAGCCCCAGCATTTT	CASTPGVFSNQPQHF
-	TRBV7-8	TRBJ1-4	-	TGTGCCAGCAGCCCCCCGGACGGGAAAAAACTGTTTTTT	CASSPPDGKKLFF
-	TRBV19	TRBJ2-7	-	TGTGCCAGTAGTATTTTCCCGTTGGGACCCTACGAGCAGTACTTC	CASSIFPLGPYEQYF
-	TRBV6-6	TRBJ1-2	TRBD1	TGTGCCAGCAGTAAAAGGACAGGGGGCAACTATGGCTACACCTTC	CASSKRTGGNYGYTF
-	TRBV5-4	TRBJ2-7	TRBD1	TGTGCCAGCAACTCACAGGGGTATCCCTACGAGCAGTACTTC	CASNSQGYPYEQYF
-	TRBV7-9	TRBJ2-3	TRBD2	TGTGCCAGCAGCCCCAGGGGACTAGGTCACACAGATACGCAGTATTTT	CASSPRGLGHTDTQYF
-	TRBV11-2	TRBJ2-1	-	TGTGCCAGCAGTTTTAGTCGTAATGAGCAGTTCTTC	CASSFSRNEQFF
few	TRBV3-1/TRBV3-2	TRBJ1-6	-	TGTGCCAGCAGCCAAACTCCACAAGGCCTCAATTCACCCCTCCACTTT	CASSQTPQGLNSPLHF
-	TRBV2	TRBJ2-7	TRBD2	TGTGCCAGCAGCACGGGACTAGCTTTCGAGCAGTACTTC	CASSTGLAFEQYF
-	TRBV6-5	TRBJ1-1	TRBD1	TGTGCCAGCCGGGGACAGGGAACTGAAGCTTTCTTT	CASRGQGTEAFF
-	TRBV6-2/TRBV6-3	TRBJ2-3	TRBD2	TGTGCCAGCAGTCTCCCGGGACTAGCGGGGCTCACAGATACGCAGTATTTT	CASSLPGLAGLTDTQYF
-	TRBV7-3	TRBJ2-7	TRBD1	TGTGCCAGCAGCCTTGGGACAGCCGAAGAGCAGTACTTC	CASSLGTAEEQYF
-	TRBV19	TRBJ1-1	-	TGTGCCAGTAGTATCAGAGGGGGTGATACTGAAGCTTTCTTT	CASSIRGGDTEAFF
-	TRBV5-5	TRBJ1-2	TRBD1	TGTGCCAGCAGCGTGGGACAGGGGGCGAAGTATGGCTACACCTTC	CASSVGQGAKYGYTF
-	TRBV3-1/TRBV3-2	TRBJ1-4	-	TGTGCCAGCAGCCAAACGCAGATGGAGTTTTTT	CASSQTQMEFF
few	TRBV29-1	TRBJ1-4	-	TGCAGCGTTTCGCTAGGGAGCTATGAAAAACTGTTTTTT	CSVSLGSYEKLFF
-	TRBV7-2	TRBJ2-3	TRBD1	TGTGCCAGCAGCGGCCTCTCGAGGACAGGAAGCACAGATACGCAGTATTTT	CASSGLSRTGSTDTQYF
-	TRBV6-2/TRBV6-3	TRBJ1-5	-	TGTGCCAGCAGTTGGGCCCGACGGTCGACTAGCAATCAGCCCCAGCATTTT	CASSWARRSTSNQPQHF
-	TRBV3-1/TRBV3-2	TRBJ2-7	TRBD1	TGTGCCAGCAGCACCCGGCAGGGGGCATCTGTAGAGCAGTACTTC	CASSTRQGASVEQYF
-	TRBV12-3/TRBV12-4	TRBJ1-4	-	TGTGCCAGCAGTTACAGGGTGGAAGAAAAACTGTTTTTT	CASSYRVEEKLFF
-	TRBV11-2	TRBJ1-4	-	TGTGCCAGCAGTGACCGAGGCCCGACGTGGGAACTGTTTTTT	CASSDRGPTWELFF
-	TRBV11-2	TRBJ2-3	-	TGTGCCAGCAGCCCCCGGGGTATGGGCCCAGATACGCAGTATTTT	CASSPRGMGPDTQYF
-	TRBV11-2	TRBJ2-1	-	TGTGCCAGCAGCTTAGGAGGGAGCAGTTTCTTC	CASSLGGSSFF
-	TRBV15	TRBJ2-2	-	TGTGCCACCAGCAGAGATAACAGAAACACCGGGGAGCTGTTTTTT	CATSRDNRNTGELFF